This T cell receptor beta chain was recorded in a study of T-cell reconstitution after alpha-beta-depleted transplantation in children. Findings and caveats of the study: The study traced high day-60 TCRbeta diversity in some patients to surviving recipient T cells and thymic progenitors. T-cell numbers and diversity, one year after transplant, stemmed largely from T cells that were newly produced.

Library preparation (for TCRbeta) was performed with unique molecular identifiers. MiXCR was run by TCRdb on the PCR reads, yielding one entry per CDR3 protein. Among over 150,000 distinct CDR3 sequences listed, about 7% were seen once. Trimming left V 5 bases short and J 4 bases short, with 27 bases between. The CDR3 covers 18 residues. Germline V gene sequence: CDR1 SGHAT, CDR2 FQDESV (reference sequence). Worth noting for this clonotype: Its matching antigen is unknown.

The sequence derives from a boy aged 2-15 years with acute lymphoblastic leukemia, due to receive a stem cell transplant. This sample comprised PBMCs, obtained before TCRalphabeta/CD19-depleted stem cell transplant. V is TRBV11-1 and J is TRBJ2-7, with TRBD2 as a possible D gene (6 bases). Here the CDR3 DNA reads TGTGCCAGCAGCCCCCGCGGAGTTGTTGCGGGATATATATACGAGCAGTACTTC. Residues: CASSPRGVVAGYIYEQYF.